Below, 14 T cell receptor beta chains from the same sample are listed, as sequenced in a study of T cell responses to AZD1222 COVID-19 vaccine. Some clones are missing from TCRdb's copy, which holds only in-frame ones; the method was immunoSEQ multiplex PCR. The sample has 110,000 or so clones; over 75% are singletons. The material sequenced was peripheral blood, taken 28 days after the second dose of the MenACWY control vaccine. The receptors stem from an adult who received the MenACWY meningococcal vaccine as a control.

This clone was recorded only once. V is TRBV4-1 and J is TRBJ2-1, with 8 positions matching TRBD2. This CDR3 has 15 amino acids. The V gene end was trimmed by 1 base and the J gene end by 11 bases; junction bases not matched to a gene: 10. Germline CDR1 reads MGHRA; CDR2 reads YSYEKL. Here the CDR3 reads CASSQGISGIGKQFF. Written as DNA, the CDR3 is TGCGCCAGCAGCCAAGGAATTAGCGGGATAGGGAAGCAGTTCTTC.

This chain links TRBV24-1 with TRBJ2-3; TRBD2 agrees at 14 bases. The CDR3 has 20 residues. Germline V gene sequence: CDR1 KGHDR, CDR2 SFDVKD. The ends lost 3 bases at V and 3 bases at J; junction bases unmatched: 13. CDR3 in DNA: TGTGCCACCAGTGATCGCGCCGGGACTAGCGGGAGCGGGGGTACAGATACGCAGTATTTT. Protein product: CATSDRAGTSGSGGTDTQYF.

The genes are TRBV6-5 and TRBJ1-5; 9 nucleotides match TRBD1. V trimming: 7 bases; J trimming: 4 bases; junction bases outside the gene matches: 8. The CDR3 length is 15 residues. Germline V lookup: CDR1 MNHEY, CDR2 SVGAGI. The CDR3 DNA reads as TGTGCCAGCACGGCCGCAGGGACAGGGAATCAGCCCCAGCATTTT. It translates to CASTAAGTGNQPQHF.

The chain links TRBV28 to TRBJ2-5; 7 positions agree with TRBD2. J was trimmed by 6 bases and V by 6 bases; bases with no gene match: 13. The CDR3 has 15 amino acids. The germline CDR1 and CDR2 sequences are MDHEN and SYDVKM. This CDR3 reads CASSTRRLAWQTQYF. CDR3 coding DNA: TGTGCCAGCAGCACCCGGAGACTAGCATGGCAGACCCAGTACTTC. Full variable domain (missing parts from reference TRBV28 and TRBJ2-5): DVKVTQSSRYLVKRTGEKVFLECVQDMDHENMFWYRQDPGLGLRLIYFSYDVKMKEKGDIPEGYSVSREKKERFSLILESASTNQTSMYLCASSTRRLAWQTQYFGPGTRLLVL.

V and J are TRBV15 and TRBJ2-7; TRBD1 aligns across 9 bases. J lost 3 bases, V lost 0 bases, and 6 bases had no gene match. This CDR3 has 16 residues. Germline-derived CDR1 and CDR2 are LNHNV and YYDKDF (reference sequence). The CDR3 is CATSRDGGTGNYEQYF. CDR3 bases: TGTGCCACCAGCAGAGATGGAGGGACAGGGAACTACGAGCAGTACTTC. The full variable domain, rest sourced from reference TRBV15 and TRBJ2-7, is DAMVIQNPRYQVTQFGKPVTLSCSQTLNHNVMYWYQQKSSQAPKLLFHYYDKDFNNEADTPDNFQSRRPNTSFCFLDIRSPGLGDTAMYLCATSRDGGTGNYEQYFGPGTRLTVT.

The CDR3 loop reads CASSQFQGSSGNTIYF. The DNA for the CDR3 is TGTGCCAGCAGCCAGTTTCAGGGATCCTCTGGAAACACCATATATTTT. The J gene is TRBJ1-3, the V gene TRBV14; possible D gene TRBD1, 5 bases. The CDR3 totals 16 residues. Germline lookup yields CDR1 SGHDN and CDR2 FVKESK. With 3 bases removed from V and 0 bases from J, the gap between germline ends came to 12 bases.

The CDR3 region is CASSSTGSDYEQYF. The CDR3 DNA sequence: TGTGCCAGCAGTTCGACAGGGTCGGACTACGAGCAGTACTTC. The chain uses TRBV7-9 and TRBJ2-7, with 7 bases identical to TRBD1. V dropped 6 bases and J dropped 3; count of bases not matched to a gene: 8. CDR1 and CDR2 (germline): SEHNR, FQNEAQ (reference sequence). The CDR3 spans 14 residues. Full variable domain (missing parts from reference TRBV7-9 and TRBJ2-7): DTGVSQNPRHKITKRGQNVTFRCDPISEHNRLYWYRQTLGQGPEFLTYFQNEAQLEKSRLLSDRFSAERPKGSFSTLEIQRTEQGDSAMYLCASSSTGSDYEQYFGPGTRLTVT.

This clone was counted a few times. This CDR3 is also generated by other DNA sequences in the sample. The rearrangement joins TRBV29-1 to TRBJ2-4, with D perhaps being TRBD1 or TRBD2 (6 bases each). V was clipped by 4 bases and J by 5 bases, with 12 bases between them. CDR1 is SQVTM, CDR2 ANQGSEA, per germline. The CDR3 spans 13 residues. CDR3 sequence reads: CSVVGGRENIQYF. DNA for the CDR3: TGCAGCGTTGTTGGGGGGCGTGAAAACATTCAGTACTTC.

The chain carries TRBV18 and TRBJ1-1, with D possibly matching TRBD1 (6 bases). The CDR3 is made up of 15 amino acids. Trimming stripped 3 bases from V and 0 bases from J, with 11 bases between. Germline V gives CDR1 KGHSH, CDR2 LQKENI. This chain's CDR3 is CASSPWDTLNTEAFF. CDR3 DNA: TGTGCCAGCTCACCGTGGGACACCTTGAACACTGAAGCTTTCTTT. Drawing the rest from reference TRBV18 and TRBJ1-1, the complete variable domain is NAGVMQNPRHLVRRRGQEARLRCSPMKGHSHVYWYRQLPEEGLKFMVYLQKENIIDESGMPKERFSAEFPKEGPSILRIQQVVRGDSAAYFCASSPWDTLNTEAFFGQGTRLTVV.

The chain recombines TRBV11-2 with TRBJ1-1; unclear D gene. The CDR3 contains 13 residues. The germline V and J ends were trimmed by 4 bases and 3 bases, with 9 bases remaining between them. Germline CDR1 reads SGHAT; CDR2 reads FQNNGV. The CDR3: CASSSSTYTEAFF. The CDR3 DNA sequence: TGTGCCAGCAGCTCGTCGACATACACTGAAGCTTTCTTT.

The J gene is TRBJ2-5, the V gene TRBV7-8, with TRBD1 matching 8 bases. The CDR3 covers 16 residues. V shed 1 base and J 4 bases; nucleotides not matched to a gene: 8. The germline V gene encodes CDR1 SGHVS and CDR2 FQNEAQ. CDR3 sequence: CASSLVIQGVGETQYF. CDR3 coding DNA: TGTGCCAGCAGCTTAGTTATACAGGGGGTTGGAGAGACCCAGTACTTC.

This clone was counted a single time. V is TRBV2 and J is TRBJ2-5; D uncertain. Trimming shortened V by 7 bases and J by 3 bases, and 15 bases separated the two germline ends. Per the germline V gene, CDR1 is SNHLY and CDR2 is FYNNEI. This CDR3 is 14 amino acids long. In DNA form, the CDR3 reads TGTGCCAGCAAAGCGCTTATCGTTGAAGAGACCCAGTACTTC. Translating gives CASKALIVEETQYF.

This chain uses TRBV28 with TRBJ1-2, with 10 bases identical to TRBD1. There are 16 residues in the CDR3. Germline values: CDR1 MDHEN, CDR2 SYDVKM. Losses at the gene ends were 6 bases for V and 2 bases for J; bases not matched to a gene: 9. This CDR3 is CASRRLGQGENYGYTF. The CDR3 DNA sequence: TGTGCCAGCAGAAGATTAGGACAGGGGGAAAACTATGGCTACACCTTC.

The rearrangement links TRBV10-3 to TRBJ1-5; TRBD1 agrees at 8 bases. The V gene's germline CDR1 is ENHRY and CDR2 SYGVKD. The CDR3 runs 15 residues. J gave up 6 bases and V 10 bases, and 14 bases lay outside the gene matches. CDR3 loop: CASRTTGDPSQPQHF. CDR3 sequence (DNA): TGTGCCAGCCGAACGACAGGGGATCCGTCTCAGCCCCAGCATTTT.